A single sample is the source of the 25 T cell receptor beta chains below, sequenced in a study of technical replicates of blood from a handful of donors. TCRdb keeps only in-frame clones here, not all; method: immunoSEQ multiplex PCR. The data contain tens of thousands of clones, 90% to 95% of them singletons. Sequencing was carried out using T cells isolated from PBMCs. Receptors originate from a human donor in good health.

V is TRBV14 and J is TRBJ2-7; 9 bases map to TRBD1. CDR3 length: 16 residues. Germline V gene lookup returns CDR1 SGHDN and CDR2 FVKESK. The J segment lost 5 bases and the V segment lost 5 bases, leaving 13 bases of the junction unmatched. The CDR3 reads CASSVRQGGLLNEQYF. CDR3 nucleotides: TGTGCCAGCAGCGTCCGACAGGGGGGACTCTTGAACGAGCAGTACTTC.

The genes are TRBV18 and TRBJ2-2; TRBD2 aligns across 11 bases. Per germline, CDR1 KGHSH and CDR2 LQKENI. V shed 2 bases and J 4 bases; nucleotides not matched to a gene: 6. The CDR3 is 17 amino acids. This CDR3 reads CASSPKLAGVITGELFF. The CDR3, as DNA: TGTGCCAGCTCACCAAAACTAGCGGGGGTGATCACCGGGGAGCTGTTTTTT.

This clone was recorded once. J is TRBJ2-5 and V is TRBV5-6; perhaps TRBD2 as D (5 bases). Looked up from germline, CDR1 is SGHDT and CDR2 is YYEEEE. CDR3 length: 16 amino acids. Trimming took 0 bases from V and 0 from J, leaving 12 bases between them. The CDR3 sequence is CASSLGSQRHQETQYF. In nucleotides, the CDR3 is TGTGCCAGCAGCTTGGGGTCTCAGCGGCACCAAGAGACCCAGTACTTC.

The rearrangement joins TRBV9 to TRBJ2-2; D not certain. Germline V gene sequence: CDR1 SGDLS, CDR2 YYNGEE. The CDR3 runs 15 residues. Between the trimmed V and J ends, which lost 0 bases and 2 bases, there was a span of 8 bases. CDR3 nucleotide sequence: TGTGCCAGCAGCGTAGTAGCAGCCAACACCGGGGAGCTGTTTTTT. This sequence encodes CASSVVAANTGELFF. Looking up the rest from reference TRBV9 and TRBJ2-2 gives the full variable domain: DSGVTQTPKHLITATGQRVTLRCSPRSGDLSVYWYQQSLDQGLQFLIQYYNGEERAKGNILERFSAQQFPDLHSELNLSSLELGDSALYFCASSVVAANTGELFFGEGSRLTVL.

The chain recombines TRBV7-9 with TRBJ1-2, with TRBD1 matching over 8 bases. Germline V gene data show CDR1 as SEHNR and CDR2 as FQNEAQ (reference sequence). Trimming removed 5 bases from V and 8 bases from J; junction bases left unmatched: 10. The CDR3 loop spans 14 amino acids. DNA for the CDR3: TGTGCCAGCAGCGGAACGGGGACAGGATACGGCTACACCTTC. Translated: CASSGTGTGYGYTF.

The rearrangement uses TRBV5-1 and TRBJ2-1; TRBD2 might be the D (7 bases). Germline V lookup: CDR1 SGHRS, CDR2 YFSETQ. V was trimmed by 7 bases and J by 2 bases, leaving 16 bases between them. CDR3 size: 15 residues. CDR3 sequence (DNA): TGCGCCAGCCGACCGGGGGCGGGGGCCTACAATGAGCAGTTCTTC. This sequence encodes CASRPGAGAYNEQFF.

The rearrangement links TRBV5-4 to TRBJ2-2; 12 bases are a match to TRBD1. Looked up from germline, CDR1 is SGHNT and CDR2 is YYREEE (reference sequence). Unmatched junction bases numbered 3, after V lost 0 bases and J lost 6 bases. The length of the CDR3 is 16 residues. The CDR3 nucleotides read TGTGCCAGCAGCTTGGAAGGGACAGGGGGCGCCGGGGAGCTGTTTTTT. This encodes CASSLEGTGGAGELFF.

V is TRBV18 and J is TRBJ2-3; TRBD1 is a possible D gene (5 bases). The CDR3 loop spans 18 amino acids. Germline assignment: CDR1 KGHSH and CDR2 LQKENI. Trimming removed 5 bases at V and 0 bases at J, with 21 bases between. CDR3 protein: CASSGAPPAQSSTDTQYF. The DNA of the CDR3 is TGTGCCAGCTCAGGGGCCCCCCCCGCTCAGTCTAGCACAGATACGCAGTATTTT.

The chain joins TRBV13 to TRBJ2-7; D possibly corresponds to TRBD1 (6 bases). CDR1 is PRHDT, CDR2 FYEKMQ, per germline (reference sequence). The CDR3 loop spans 17 amino acids. The V gene lost 1 base and the J gene lost 4 bases, with 20 bases spanning the gap. DNA of the CDR3: TGTGCCAGCAGCTTAGATTCGAGGGGGAACACCCAATACGAGCAGTACTTC. Its protein is CASSLDSRGNTQYEQYF.

This chain joins TRBV27 and TRBJ1-5; D remains ambiguous. Germline values: CDR1 MNHEY, CDR2 SMNVEV (reference sequence). The CDR3 is made up of 14 amino acids. With 1 base removed from V and 2 bases from J, the gap between germline ends came to 6 bases. CDR3 sequence reads: CASSLLGGNQPQHF. For the CDR3, the DNA is TGTGCCAGCAGTTTATTGGGCGGCAATCAGCCCCAGCATTTT.

For the CDR3, the DNA is TGTGCCAGCAGCTCCAGGACAGGGAGCACCGGGGAGCTGTTTTTT. Translated: CASSSRTGSTGELFF. The rearrangement joins TRBV7-7 to TRBJ2-2; TRBD1 matches at 8 bases. The CDR3 spans 15 residues. V lost 4 bases, J lost 4 bases, and 5 bases stayed unmatched. Germline values: CDR1 SSHAT, CDR2 FNYEAQ (reference sequence).

This chain joins TRBV28 and TRBJ2-7; the D gene is possibly TRBD1 (6 bases). The CDR3 extends over 15 amino acids. The V gene's germline CDR1 is MDHEN and CDR2 SYDVKM. V lost 3 bases to trimming and J lost 0 bases, with 12 bases between them. The chain's CDR3 is CASSLWDTNSYEQYF. The CDR3 DNA follows: TGTGCCAGCAGTTTGTGGGACACGAACTCCTACGAGCAGTACTTC.

The genes are TRBV5-1 and TRBJ1-2; D is uncertain. The CDR3 consists of 12 residues. CDR1 and CDR2 from the germline V gene are SGHRS and YFSETQ. Trimming took 4 bases from V and 8 from J, leaving 12 bases between them. CDR3 protein: CASSPGGRGYTF. The DNA of the CDR3 is TGCGCCAGCAGCCCAGGAGGCAGAGGCTACACCTTC. Drawing the rest from reference TRBV5-1 and TRBJ1-2, the complete variable domain is KAGVTQTPRYLIKTRGQQVTLSCSPISGHRSVSWYQQTPGQGLQFLFEYFSETQRNKGNFPGRFSGRQFSNSRSEMNVSTLELGDSALYLCASSPGGRGYTFGSGTRLTVV.

The V gene is TRBV6-1, the J gene TRBJ2-1, with 7 bases matching TRBD1. With 8 bases clipped from V and 4 bases from J, the junction kept 8 bases outside the gene matches. Germline CDR1 MNHNS, CDR2 SASEGT. CDR3 length: 14 amino acids. Here the CDR3 reads CASVTGKVYNEQFF. The CDR3 DNA reads as TGTGCCAGCGTGACAGGGAAGGTGTACAATGAGCAGTTCTTC.

J is TRBJ2-1 and V is TRBV18; 9 bases are a match to TRBD1. From germline, CDR1 is KGHSH and CDR2 LQKENI. CDR3 size: 14 residues. V lost 6 bases to trimming and J lost 7 bases; unmatched junction nucleotides: 7. The CDR3 sequence: CASSPPTGGNEQFF. CDR3 sequence (DNA): TGTGCCAGCTCTCCGCCGACAGGGGGTAATGAGCAGTTCTTC.

J is TRBJ2-7 and V is TRBV11-2; TRBD1 matches 7 bases. The germline V gene has CDR1 SGHAT and CDR2 FQNNGV. Unmatched junction bases numbered 8, after V lost 3 bases and J lost 6 bases. The CDR3 sequence is 14 residues long. The CDR3 DNA reads TGTGCCAGCAGCTTGGGACAGCCTCCCTTCGAGCAGTACTTC. This translates into CASSLGQPPFEQYF.

The chain links TRBV29-1 to TRBJ1-2, with 10 bases that match TRBD1. The length of the CDR3 is 15 residues. Germline V gene data show CDR1 as SQVTM and CDR2 as ANQGSEA. J lost 1 base, V lost 4 bases, and 6 bases had no gene match. The CDR3 coding sequence is TGCAGCGTTGCTCAGACAGGGGGCGGTAACTATGGCTACACCTTC. This sequence encodes CSVAQTGGGNYGYTF.

The V and J genes are TRBV4-1 and TRBJ2-1; 9 nucleotides align to TRBD2. V lost 3 bases to trimming and J lost 2 bases; unmatched junction nucleotides: 11. CDR1 MGHRA and CDR2 YSYEKL come from the germline V gene. CDR3 size: 18 residues. The CDR3 DNA is TGCGCCAGCAGCCATGGAATAGCGGGGGCTATAACCTACAATGAGCAGTTCTTC. It is translated as CASSHGIAGAITYNEQFF.

This chain joins TRBV27 and TRBJ1-2; the D gene is possibly TRBD1 (6 bases). Germline loops: CDR1 MNHEY, CDR2 SMNVEV (reference sequence). The V and J ends lost 5 bases and 4 bases respectively, with 11 bases between them. CDR3 length: 13 amino acids. The CDR3 protein is CASSVTGPYGYTF. For the CDR3, the DNA is TGTGCCAGCAGTGTCACAGGGCCCTATGGCTACACCTTC.

The genes are TRBV19 and TRBJ1-2, with 8 bases aligning to TRBD1. The CDR3 is made up of 14 amino acids. CDR1 LNHDA and CDR2 SQIVND come from the germline V gene (reference sequence). Trimming cost V 5 bases and J 7 bases; bases outside gene matches: 9. The CDR3 DNA is TGTGCCAGTAGTCAAACAGGGGGTGGAGGTGGCTACACCTTC. It specifies CASSQTGGGGGYTF.

J is TRBJ1-2 and V is TRBV18; perhaps TRBD1 as D (5 bases). CDR1 and CDR2 from the germline V gene are KGHSH and LQKENI. Trimming took off 2 bases at V and 1 base at J, with 20 bases between the two ends. The CDR3 runs 18 residues. For the CDR3, the DNA is TGTGCCAGCTCACCATACCTCCTCGGGGGAGGGAATAACTATGGCTACACCTTC. Translation: CASSPYLLGGGNNYGYTF.

The chain combines TRBV10-1 with TRBJ1-5, with 9 bases identical to TRBD1. V dropped 6 bases and J dropped 3; count of bases not matched to a gene: 15. This CDR3 contains 18 residues. Germline V gene data show CDR1 as WNHNN and CDR2 as SYGVQD (reference sequence). The DNA of the CDR3 is TGCGCCAGCAGATCCACCGCCGGGACAGGGATGAACAATCAGCCCCAGCATTTT. Encoded protein: CASRSTAGTGMNNQPQHF.

The chain couples TRBV7-6 to TRBJ2-7; D remains ambiguous. The CDR3 sequence is 14 residues long. Trimming cost V 1 base and J 1 base, with 8 bases left between them. From germline, CDR1 is SGHVS and CDR2 FNYEAQ. CDR3 sequence (DNA): TGTGCCAGCAGCTTAGAAGGCAGGTCCTACGAGCAGTACTTC. Translation gives CASSLEGRSYEQYF.

The rearrangement links TRBV28 to TRBJ2-5; possibly TRBD1 for D (6 bases). The CDR3 contains 17 residues. Deletions cut 6 bases from V and 5 bases from J, with 25 bases between. Germline V gene data show CDR1 as MDHEN and CDR2 as SYDVKM. CDR3 coding DNA: TGTGCCAGCAGACAAAGGACAGTGTTTGGTGGCTGGGAGACCCAGTACTTC. Protein product: CASRQRTVFGGWETQYF.

The rearrangement uses TRBV10-3 and TRBJ2-6, with D perhaps matching TRBD1 (5 bases). The CDR3 covers 15 residues. V was pared by 11 bases and J by 2 bases, with 16 bases between. Germline lookup yields CDR1 ENHRY and CDR2 SYGVKD. CDR3 in DNA: TGTGCCGTAGGGGCCGTCGCTGCTGGGGCCAACGTCCTGACTTTC. Protein sequence: CAVGAVAAGANVLTF.